The 12 T cell receptor beta chains below come from one sample, sequenced in a study of shared clonotypes between healthy human individuals. TCRdb keeps only in-frame clones here, not all; method: immunoSEQ multiplex PCR. The top ten clones hold around 0.32% of a sample with about 380,000 clones, approximately 96% of them seen once. Sequencing input: memory CD8+ T cells sorted from blood. Sample subset: CD45RO+ cells pooled with CCR7-negative TemRA cells. These receptors originate from a man aged 25 to 45 in good health.

This clone was seen a single time. The chain uses TRBV6-6 and TRBJ2-1, with TRBD2 matching over 9 bases. CDR1 is MNHNY and CDR2 is SVGAGI in the germline V gene (reference sequence). J lost 12 bases, V lost 2 bases, and 5 bases had no gene match. This CDR3 has 13 amino acids. In nucleotides, the CDR3 is TGTGCCAGCAGTTACGTTAGCGGGAGACCGCAGTTCTTC. Its protein product is CASSYVSGRPQFF.

This chain uses TRBV29-1 with TRBJ1-2; TRBD1 agrees at 8 bases. The germline V gene has CDR1 SQVTM and CDR2 ANQGSEA. CDR3 length: 13 residues. J gave up 2 bases and V 5 bases, and 4 bases lay outside the gene matches. CDR3 protein: CSVLDRVNYGYTF. The CDR3 nucleotides are TGCAGCGTTTTGGACAGGGTAAACTATGGCTACACCTTC. Full variable domain (remainder filled in from reference TRBV29-1 and TRBJ1-2): SAVISQKPSRDICQRGTSLTIQCQVDSQVTMMFWYRQQPGQSLTLIATANQGSEATYESGFVIDKFPISRPNLTFSTLTVSNMSPEDSSIYLCSVLDRVNYGYTFGSGTRLTVV.

The rearrangement uses TRBV19 and TRBJ2-5; 12 bases are shared with TRBD2. This CDR3 has 16 amino acids. Unmatched junction bases numbered 6, after V lost 3 bases and J lost 4 bases. Germline loops: CDR1 LNHDA, CDR2 SQIVND (reference sequence). As DNA, the CDR3 is TGTGCCAGTAGTATGACTAGCGGGAGTATCCGAGAGACCCAGTACTTC. This gives the protein CASSMTSGSIRETQYF.

The chain has TRBV30 and TRBJ1-2; the D gene is possibly TRBD1 (6 bases). Germline lookup yields CDR1 GTSNPN and CDR2 SVGIG (reference sequence). This CDR3 is 11 amino acids long. V lost 0 bases and J 7 bases, leaving 6 bases between the germline ends. CDR3 residues: CAWSVQGGYTF. The DNA for the CDR3 is TGTGCCTGGAGTGTACAGGGTGGCTACACCTTC.

The chain is built from TRBV10-3 and TRBJ2-5; 8 bases fit TRBD1. Unmatched junction bases numbered 1, after V lost 3 bases and J lost 4 bases. CDR1 is ENHRY, CDR2 SYGVKD, per germline. The CDR3 sequence is 13 residues long. The CDR3 DNA follows: TGTGCCATCAGTGATGGACAGGGAGAGACCCAGTACTTC. Its translation is CAISDGQGETQYF.

The chain carries TRBV27 and TRBJ1-5; D uncertain. CDR3 length equals 14 residues. The V gene lost 3 bases and the J gene lost 4 bases, with 10 bases spanning the gap. Germline CDR1 and CDR2: MNHEY and SMNVEV (reference sequence). The CDR3 loop is CASSFYGRNQPQHF. CDR3 DNA sequence: TGTGCCAGCAGTTTTTACGGCAGGAATCAGCCCCAGCATTTT.

The CDR3 coding sequence is TGTGCCAGTAGTACTTCGTATAGCTCGCCTCTACACAATGAGCAGTTCTTC. Encoded protein: CASSTSYSSPLHNEQFF. The chain recombines TRBV19 with TRBJ2-1; D unclear. Germline V CDR1 and CDR2: LNHDA, SQIVND (reference sequence). CDR3 size: 17 residues. The ends were cut back, 4 bases at V and 5 bases at J, with 21 bases in the middle.

In its sample, this clone was seen once. The V gene is TRBV2, the J gene TRBJ2-7; 9 bases are a match to TRBD1. CDR3 length equals 14 residues. Germline assignment: CDR1 SNHLY and CDR2 FYNNEI. The V and J ends lost 5 bases and 0 bases, in that order; junction bases with no gene match: 2. The CDR3 DNA reads as TGTGCCAGCAGTAGACAGGGGGTCTCCTACGAGCAGTACTTC. Its translation: CASSRQGVSYEQYF.

V gene TRBV29-1 combines with J gene TRBJ2-7; D possibly corresponds to TRBD2 (6 bases). The V end lost 5 bases, the J end lost 5 bases, and 19 bases lay between the germline ends. There are 14 residues in the CDR3. Germline V lookup: CDR1 SQVTM, CDR2 ANQGSEA. Here the CDR3 DNA reads TGCAGCGTTCTCCGACTAGGACGGATCAACGAGCAGTACTTC. Its translation: CSVLRLGRINEQYF.

This chain connects TRBV6-5 to TRBJ2-1; TRBD1 agrees at 8 bases. Losses at the gene ends were 4 bases for V and 8 bases for J; bases not matched to a gene: 10. The CDR3 consists of 15 residues. Germline V gives CDR1 MNHEY, CDR2 SVGAGI. CDR3 bases: TGTGCCAGCAGTTCGAATCGACAGGGGATCGATGAGCAGTTCTTC. It encodes CASSSNRQGIDEQFF.

This chain connects TRBV11-1 to TRBJ2-5, with TRBD2 identical over 7 bases. CDR1 is SGHAT and CDR2 is FQDESV in the germline V gene (reference sequence). Losses at the gene ends were 0 bases for V and 1 base for J; bases not matched to a gene: 2. The CDR3 has 15 residues. The CDR3 loop is CASSLALAGQETQYF. The CDR3 DNA reads as TGTGCCAGCAGCTTAGCGTTAGCGGGCCAAGAGACCCAGTACTTC.

The rearrangement links TRBV14 to TRBJ2-1; no definite D call. V gave up 2 bases and J gave up 8 bases, with 16 bases separating them. This CDR3 is built from 15 residues. Germline V CDR1 and CDR2: SGHDN, FVKESK. The CDR3 here is CASSQKVRRSDEQFF. The CDR3 DNA follows: TGTGCCAGCAGCCAAAAGGTGAGACGTTCCGATGAGCAGTTCTTC.